This TCR beta chain was captured by sequencing in a study of blood T cell repertoires in COVID-19. Study-level background: The United States, Italy and Spain supplied acute and convalescent COVID-19 samples. T cells, B-cell-depleted T cells, or PBMCs supplied cDNA or gDNA.

V trimming: 4 bases; J trimming: 5 bases; junction bases outside the gene matches: 4. The CDR3 totals 13 residues. Germline V lookup: CDR1 WSHSY, CDR2 SAAADI. In the original analysis: Counts of nucleated cells, estimated from reference gene primer amplification, were obtained. The data were produced by immunoSEQ multiplex PCR, yet TCRdb's version contains in-frame clones alone and is incomplete. That table gives V, J and clone size, and the DNA gave D and trimming. The table has 90,000 to 120,000 clones, roughly 80% seen once; the top ten hold about 4.8%. This TCR came from a man in his 60s with acute or convalescent COVID-19. The V and J genes are TRBV10-2 and TRBJ2-5; 7 nucleotides align to TRBD1. The sample consisted of peripheral blood. DNA of the CDR3: TGCGCCAGCAGTGCCATCAGGGGGGAGACCCAGTACTTC. Its translation is CASSAIRGETQYF.